Listed below are T cell receptor beta chains from one sample, sequenced in a study of neurological immune-mediated disorders. Each CDR3 protein is one row after TCRdb ran MiXCR on the 5' RACE reads. The sample lists around 68,000 distinct CDR3 sequences, over 4% seen once, with roughly 2.8% in the top ten. The sample was PBMCs. These receptors came from a man over 45 with multiple sclerosis. The CDR3 runs from the conserved cysteine through the conserved F or W. Each record gives: CDR3 length, J gene, V gene, CDR3 protein.

>17|TRBJ1-5|TRBV4-2
CASSQVHRGRGNQPQNF
>14|TRBJ1-6|TRBV20-1
CSARGHADNSPLNF
>16|TRBJ1-3|TRBV6-5
CASSYSAANSGNTIYF
>17|TRBJ2-1|TRBV3-1
CASSHSVGTGIYNEQFF
>15|TRBJ1-5|TRBV18
CASSPSKTPNQPQHF
>15|TRBJ2-5|TRBV12-3/TRBV12-4
CASSLEDRTQETQYF
>13|TRBJ1-2|TRBV7-9
CASSVQTDYGYTF
>15|TRBJ1-2|TRBV5-1
CASSYTLRDSYGYTF
>16|TRBJ1-6|TRBV4-1
CASSQGSGTENSPLHF
>17|TRBJ1-5|TRBV28
CASSPVAGGASNQPQHF
>16|TRBJ2-1|TRBV3-1
CASSQDASGGANRQFF
>13|TRBJ2-3|TRBV5-1
CASSLQGGDTQYF
>14|TRBJ2-3|TRBV4-1
CASRDGGGLDTQYF
>12|TRBJ2-3|TRBV12-3/TRBV12-4
CASSSYQDTQYF
>17|TRBJ2-3|TRBV7-2
CASSGTPRGVRTDTQYF
>16|TRBJ2-2|TRBV5-1
CASSRLPGPVAGELFF
>15|TRBJ2-5|TRBV6-5
CASSYRGPRGETQYF
>15|TRBJ2-7|TRBV9
CASSPDLRSSYEQYF
>15|TRBJ1-1|TRBV5-1
CASSWGDRGNTEAFF
>15|TRBJ2-7|TRBV20-1
CSARDGTKSSYEQYF
>17|TRBJ1-6|TRBV10-3
CAISERSGATGNSPLNF